This TCR beta chain is from a study of T cell responses to AZD1222 COVID-19 vaccine. General study points: Variant regions that are unmutated are reportedly the target of nearly half of spike-specific TCRs. Spike-specific TCR breadth and depth both grew after two AZD1222 doses.

As to this clone: Its cognate antigen is unknown.

The protocol was immunoSEQ multiplex PCR, while the TCRdb copy is restricted to in-frame clones and leaves out a portion. This sample has about 150,000 clones, with 90% found just once. The CDR3 is 16 residues long. The germline V gene has CDR1 SEHNR and CDR2 FQNEAQ (reference sequence). J was trimmed by 4 bases and V by 4 bases; bases with no gene match: 8. This sequence was found in an adult who received the AZD1222 COVID-19 vaccine. This chain joins TRBV7-9 and TRBJ1-4; 8 positions agree with TRBD1. The sample in question was peripheral blood, obtained 28 days after the second AZD1222 dose. This CDR3 is CASSSAGQGLNEKLFF. In DNA, the CDR3 is TGTGCCAGCAGCTCCGCCGGACAGGGACTTAATGAAAAACTGTTTTTT. Combining the CDR3 with reference TRBV7-9 and TRBJ1-4 gives the whole variable domain DTGVSQNPRHKITKRGQNVTFRCDPISEHNRLYWYRQTLGQGPEFLTYFQNEAQLEKSRLLSDRFSAERPKGSFSTLEIQRTEQGDSAMYLCASSSAGQGLNEKLFFGSGTQLSVL.